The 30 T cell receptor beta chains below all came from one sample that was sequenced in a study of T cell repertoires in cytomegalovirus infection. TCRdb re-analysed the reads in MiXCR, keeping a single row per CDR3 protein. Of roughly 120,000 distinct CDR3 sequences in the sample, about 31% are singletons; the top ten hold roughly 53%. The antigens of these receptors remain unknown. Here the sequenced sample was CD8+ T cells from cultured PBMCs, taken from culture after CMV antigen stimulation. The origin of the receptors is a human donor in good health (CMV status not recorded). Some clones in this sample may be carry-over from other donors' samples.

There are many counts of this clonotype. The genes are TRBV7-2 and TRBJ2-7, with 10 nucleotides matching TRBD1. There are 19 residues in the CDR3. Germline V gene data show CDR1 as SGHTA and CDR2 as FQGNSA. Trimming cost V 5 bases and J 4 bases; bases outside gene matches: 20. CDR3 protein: CASSHDRPFSGQGKYEQYF. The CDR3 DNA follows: TGTGCCAGCAGCCATGACAGGCCCTTTTCGGGACAGGGGAAGTACGAGCAGTACTTC.

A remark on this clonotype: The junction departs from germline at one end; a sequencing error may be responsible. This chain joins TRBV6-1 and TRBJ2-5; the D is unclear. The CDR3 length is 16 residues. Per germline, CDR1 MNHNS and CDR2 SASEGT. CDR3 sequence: CASSEETEPLQGTQYF. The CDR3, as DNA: TGTGCCAGCAGTGAAGAGACGGAACCGCTCCAAGGGACCCAGTACTTC.

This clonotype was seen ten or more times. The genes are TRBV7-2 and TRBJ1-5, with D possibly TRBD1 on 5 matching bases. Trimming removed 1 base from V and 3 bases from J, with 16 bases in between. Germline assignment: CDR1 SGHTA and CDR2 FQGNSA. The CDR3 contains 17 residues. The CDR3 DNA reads TGTGCCAGCAGCTTAGGGGCAGGGACCATAATCAATCAGCCCCAGCATTTT. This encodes CASSLGAGTIINQPQHF.

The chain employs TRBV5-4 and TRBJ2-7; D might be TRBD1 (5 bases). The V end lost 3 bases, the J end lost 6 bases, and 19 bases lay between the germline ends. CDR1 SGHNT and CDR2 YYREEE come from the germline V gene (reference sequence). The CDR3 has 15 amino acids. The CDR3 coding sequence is TGTGCCAGCAGCTCGGCTCAGGAGAATAGGGGCGAGCAGTACTTC. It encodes CASSSAQENRGEQYF. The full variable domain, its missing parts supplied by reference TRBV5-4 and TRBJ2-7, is ETGVTQSPTHLIKTRGQQVTLRCSSQSGHNTVSWYQQALGQGPQFIFQYYREEENGRGNFPPRFSGLQFPNYSSELNVNALELDDSALYLCASSSAQENRGEQYFGPGTRLTVT.

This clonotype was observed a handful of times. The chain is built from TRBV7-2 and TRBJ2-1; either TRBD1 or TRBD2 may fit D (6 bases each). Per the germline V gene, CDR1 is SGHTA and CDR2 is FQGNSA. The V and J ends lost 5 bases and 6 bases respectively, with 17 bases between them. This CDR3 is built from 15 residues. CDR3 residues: CASSKEGGDLNEQFF. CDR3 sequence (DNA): TGTGCCAGCAGCAAGGAGGGGGGTGACCTCAATGAGCAGTTCTTC.

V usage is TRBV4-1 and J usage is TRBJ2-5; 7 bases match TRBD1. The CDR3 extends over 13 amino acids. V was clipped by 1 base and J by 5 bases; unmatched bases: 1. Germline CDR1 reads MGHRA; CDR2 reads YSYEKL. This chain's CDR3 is CASSQGRGETQYF. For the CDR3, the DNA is TGCGCCAGCAGCCAAGGCAGGGGGGAGACCCAGTACTTC.

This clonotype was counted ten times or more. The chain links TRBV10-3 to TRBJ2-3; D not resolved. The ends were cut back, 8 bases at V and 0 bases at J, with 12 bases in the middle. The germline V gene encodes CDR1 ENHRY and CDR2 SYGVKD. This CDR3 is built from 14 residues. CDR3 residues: CAISQDASTDTQYF. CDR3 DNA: TGTGCCATCTCCCAGGACGCTAGCACAGATACGCAGTATTTT.

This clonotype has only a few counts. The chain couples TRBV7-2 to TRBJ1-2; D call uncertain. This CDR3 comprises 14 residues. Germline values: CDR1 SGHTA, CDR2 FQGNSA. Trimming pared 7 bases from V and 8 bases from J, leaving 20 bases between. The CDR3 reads CASTIMYSDHGYTF. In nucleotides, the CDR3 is TGTGCCAGCACCATCATGTATAGCGATCACGGCTACACCTTC.

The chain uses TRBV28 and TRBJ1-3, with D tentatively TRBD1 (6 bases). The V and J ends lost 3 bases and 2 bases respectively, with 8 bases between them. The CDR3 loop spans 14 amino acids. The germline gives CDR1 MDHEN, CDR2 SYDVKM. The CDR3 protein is CASSFTGTGNTIYF. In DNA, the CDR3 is TGTGCCAGCAGTTTTACAGGGACTGGAAACACCATATATTTT.

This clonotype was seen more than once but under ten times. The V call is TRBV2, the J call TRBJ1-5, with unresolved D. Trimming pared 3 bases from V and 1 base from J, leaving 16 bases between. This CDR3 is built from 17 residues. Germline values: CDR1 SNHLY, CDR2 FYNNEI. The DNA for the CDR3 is TGTGCCAGCAGTGATTACCGGGCTGATCCCAGCAATCAGCCCCAGCATTTT. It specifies CASSDYRADPSNQPQHF.

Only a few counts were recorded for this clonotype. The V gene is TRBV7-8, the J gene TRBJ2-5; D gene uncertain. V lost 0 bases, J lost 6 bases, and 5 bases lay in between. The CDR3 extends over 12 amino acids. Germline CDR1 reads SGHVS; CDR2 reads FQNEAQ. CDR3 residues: CASSLAEKTQYF. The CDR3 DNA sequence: TGTGCCAGCAGCTTAGCGGAAAAGACCCAGTACTTC.

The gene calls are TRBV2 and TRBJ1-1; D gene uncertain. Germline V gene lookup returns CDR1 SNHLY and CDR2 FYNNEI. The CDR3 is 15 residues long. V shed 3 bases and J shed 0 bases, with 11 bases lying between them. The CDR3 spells CASSEATYLNTEAFF. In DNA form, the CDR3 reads TGTGCCAGCAGTGAGGCGACATATCTGAACACTGAAGCTTTCTTT.

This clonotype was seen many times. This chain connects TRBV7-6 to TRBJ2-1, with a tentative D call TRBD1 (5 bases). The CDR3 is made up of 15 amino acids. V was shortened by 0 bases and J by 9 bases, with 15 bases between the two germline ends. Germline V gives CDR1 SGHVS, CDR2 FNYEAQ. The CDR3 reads CASSLALTWGSEQFF. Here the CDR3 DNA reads TGTGCCAGCAGCTTAGCGCTAACCTGGGGCAGTGAGCAGTTCTTC.

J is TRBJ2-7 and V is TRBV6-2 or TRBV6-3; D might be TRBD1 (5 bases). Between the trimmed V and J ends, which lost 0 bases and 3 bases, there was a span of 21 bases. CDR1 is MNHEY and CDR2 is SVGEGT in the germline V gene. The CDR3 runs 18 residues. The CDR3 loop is CASSYSETTEQEYYEQYF. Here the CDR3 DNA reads TGTGCCAGCAGTTACTCGGAGACGACAGAGCAAGAATACTACGAGCAGTACTTC.

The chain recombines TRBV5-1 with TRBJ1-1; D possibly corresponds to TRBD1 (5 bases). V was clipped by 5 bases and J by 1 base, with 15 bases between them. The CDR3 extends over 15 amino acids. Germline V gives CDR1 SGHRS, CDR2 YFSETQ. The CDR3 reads CASRFTGIGNTEAFF. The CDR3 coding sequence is TGCGCCAGCAGGTTTACAGGTATAGGGAACACTGAAGCTTTCTTT.

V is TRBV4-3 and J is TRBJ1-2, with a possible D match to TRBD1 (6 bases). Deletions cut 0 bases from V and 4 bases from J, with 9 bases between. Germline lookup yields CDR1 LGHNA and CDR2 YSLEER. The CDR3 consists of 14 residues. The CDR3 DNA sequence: TGCGCCAGCAGCCAAGAGGCGGGGGCCTATGGCTACACCTTC. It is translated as CASSQEAGAYGYTF.

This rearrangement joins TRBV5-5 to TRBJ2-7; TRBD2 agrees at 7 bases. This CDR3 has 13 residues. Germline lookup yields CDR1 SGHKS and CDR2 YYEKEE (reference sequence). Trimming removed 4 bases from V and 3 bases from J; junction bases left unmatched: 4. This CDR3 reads CASSGGTIYEQYF. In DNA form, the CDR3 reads TGTGCCAGCAGCGGAGGGACTATCTACGAGCAGTACTTC.

CDR3: CASMGSSYEQYF. In DNA, the CDR3 is TGTGCCAGCATGGGGAGCTCCTACGAGCAGTACTTC. The chain combines TRBV27 with TRBJ2-7, with D perhaps matching TRBD2 (5 bases). CDR3 length equals 12 residues. CDR1 is MNHEY, CDR2 SMNVEV, per germline (reference sequence). With 7 bases removed from V and 0 bases from J, the gap between germline ends came to 7 bases.

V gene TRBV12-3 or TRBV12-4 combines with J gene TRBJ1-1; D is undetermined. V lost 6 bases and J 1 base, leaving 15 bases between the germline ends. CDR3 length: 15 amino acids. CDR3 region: CASRDSGDGNTEAFF. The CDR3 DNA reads TGTGCCAGCAGAGACTCGGGCGACGGGAACACTGAAGCTTTCTTT.

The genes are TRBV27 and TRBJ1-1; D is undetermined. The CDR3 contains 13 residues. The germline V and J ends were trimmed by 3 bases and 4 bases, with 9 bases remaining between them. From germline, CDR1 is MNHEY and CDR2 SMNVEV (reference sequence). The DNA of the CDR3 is TGTGCCAGCAGTTTGGGGAGGAGCACTGAAGCTTTCTTT. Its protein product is CASSLGRSTEAFF.

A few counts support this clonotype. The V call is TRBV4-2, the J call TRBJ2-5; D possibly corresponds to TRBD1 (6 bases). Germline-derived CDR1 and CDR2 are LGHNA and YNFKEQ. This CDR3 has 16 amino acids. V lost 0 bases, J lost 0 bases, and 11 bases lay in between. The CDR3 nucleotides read TGTGCCAGCAGCCAAGATGGGCAGGGGAACCAAGAGACCCAGTACTTC. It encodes CASSQDGQGNQETQYF.

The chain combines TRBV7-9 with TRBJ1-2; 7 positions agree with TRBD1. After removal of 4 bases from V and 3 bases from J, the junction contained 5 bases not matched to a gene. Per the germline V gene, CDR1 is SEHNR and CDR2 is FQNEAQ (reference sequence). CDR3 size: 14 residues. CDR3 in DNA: TGTGCCAGCAGCTACAGCCAGGGGGACTATGGCTACACCTTC. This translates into CASSYSQGDYGYTF.

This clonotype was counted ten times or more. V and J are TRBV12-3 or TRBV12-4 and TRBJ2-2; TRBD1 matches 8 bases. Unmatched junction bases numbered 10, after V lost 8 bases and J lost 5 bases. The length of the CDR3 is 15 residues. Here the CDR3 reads CASQPGQGWTGELFF. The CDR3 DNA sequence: TGTGCCAGCCAACCCGGACAGGGTTGGACCGGGGAGCTGTTTTTT.

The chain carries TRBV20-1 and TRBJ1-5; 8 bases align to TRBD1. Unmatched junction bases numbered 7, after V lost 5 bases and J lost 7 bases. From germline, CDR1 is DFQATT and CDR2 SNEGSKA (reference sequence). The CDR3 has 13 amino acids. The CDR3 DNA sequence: TGCAGTGCTGACGACAGGGGCGGGCAGCCCCAGCATTTT. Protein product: CSADDRGGQPQHF.

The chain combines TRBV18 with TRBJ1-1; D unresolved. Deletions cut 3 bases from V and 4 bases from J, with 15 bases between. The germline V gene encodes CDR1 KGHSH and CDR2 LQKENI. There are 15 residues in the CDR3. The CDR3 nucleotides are TGTGCCAGCTCACCGTCGATCCGGGCGAGCACTGAAGCTTTCTTT. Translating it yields CASSPSIRASTEAFF.

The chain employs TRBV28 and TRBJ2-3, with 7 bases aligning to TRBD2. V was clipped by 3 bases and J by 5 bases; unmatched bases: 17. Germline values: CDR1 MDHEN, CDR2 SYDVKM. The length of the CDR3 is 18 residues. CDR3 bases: TGTGCCAGCAGTTTGGGGTTTGGGGGGGGAGAACGAGGAGATACGCAGTATTTT. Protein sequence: CASSLGFGGGERGDTQYF.

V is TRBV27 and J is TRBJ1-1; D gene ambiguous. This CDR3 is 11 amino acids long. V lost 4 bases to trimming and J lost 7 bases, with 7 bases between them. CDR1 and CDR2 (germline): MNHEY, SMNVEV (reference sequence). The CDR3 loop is CASSSPGEAFF. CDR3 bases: TGTGCCAGCAGTTCCCCAGGTGAAGCTTTCTTT.

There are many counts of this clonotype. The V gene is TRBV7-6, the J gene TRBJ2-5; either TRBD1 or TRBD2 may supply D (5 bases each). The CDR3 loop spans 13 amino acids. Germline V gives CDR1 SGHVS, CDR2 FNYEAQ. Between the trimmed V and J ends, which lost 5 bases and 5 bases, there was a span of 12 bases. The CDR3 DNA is TGTGCCAGCAGCCGGGACCAGCGGGAGACCCAGTACTTC. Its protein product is CASSRDQRETQYF. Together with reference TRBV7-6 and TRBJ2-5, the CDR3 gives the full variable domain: GAGVSQSPRYKVTKRGQDVALRCDPISGHVSLYWYRQALGQGPEFLTYFNYEAQQDKSGLPNDRFSAERPEGSISTLTIQRTEQRDSAMYRCASSRDQRETQYFGPGTRLLVL.

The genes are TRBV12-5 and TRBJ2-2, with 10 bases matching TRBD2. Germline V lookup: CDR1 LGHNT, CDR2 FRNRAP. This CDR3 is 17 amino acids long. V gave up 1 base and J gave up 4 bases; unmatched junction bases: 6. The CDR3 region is CASGLDLAGVSTGELFF. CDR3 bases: TGTGCTAGTGGTTTGGACCTAGCGGGGGTTAGCACCGGGGAGCTGTTTTTT.

The CDR3 here is CASSSGGTGDAFF. For the CDR3, the DNA is TGTGCCAGCAGTTCTGGGGGGACAGGGGACGCTTTCTTT. V gene TRBV6-6 combines with J gene TRBJ1-1; 10 bases fit TRBD1. J was trimmed by 11 bases and V by 4 bases; bases with no gene match: 7. Germline CDR1 and CDR2: MNHNY and SVGAGI (reference sequence). The CDR3 consists of 13 residues.